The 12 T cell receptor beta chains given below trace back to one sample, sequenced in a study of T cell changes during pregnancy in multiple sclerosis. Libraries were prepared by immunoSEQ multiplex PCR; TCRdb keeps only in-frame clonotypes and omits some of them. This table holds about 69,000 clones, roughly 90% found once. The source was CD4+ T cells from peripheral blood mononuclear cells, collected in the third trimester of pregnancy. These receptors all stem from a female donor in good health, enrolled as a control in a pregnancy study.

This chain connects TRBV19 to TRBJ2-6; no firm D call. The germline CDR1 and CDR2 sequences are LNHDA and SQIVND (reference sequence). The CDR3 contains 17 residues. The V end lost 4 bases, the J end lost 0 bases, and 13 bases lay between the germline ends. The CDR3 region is CASSKVGPISGANVLTF. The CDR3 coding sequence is TGTGCCAGTAGTAAGGTGGGCCCTATCTCTGGGGCCAACGTCCTGACTTTC.

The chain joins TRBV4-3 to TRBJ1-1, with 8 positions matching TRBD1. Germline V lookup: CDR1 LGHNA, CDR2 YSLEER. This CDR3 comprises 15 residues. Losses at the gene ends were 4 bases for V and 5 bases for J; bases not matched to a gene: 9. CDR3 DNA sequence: TGCGCCAGCAGCCCCGGACAGGGAGAGAGGACTGAAGCTTTCTTT. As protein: CASSPGQGERTEAFF.

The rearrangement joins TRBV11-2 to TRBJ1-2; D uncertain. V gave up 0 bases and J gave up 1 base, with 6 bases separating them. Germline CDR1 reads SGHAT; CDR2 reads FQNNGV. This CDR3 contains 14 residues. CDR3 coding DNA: TGTGCCAGCAGCTTAGACATCATTAACTATGGCTACACCTTC. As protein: CASSLDIINYGYTF.

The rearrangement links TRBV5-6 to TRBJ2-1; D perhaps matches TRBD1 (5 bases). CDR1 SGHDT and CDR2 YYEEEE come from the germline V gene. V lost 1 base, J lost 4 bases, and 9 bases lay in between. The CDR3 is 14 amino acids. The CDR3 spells CASSLYAGYNEQFF. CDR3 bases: TGTGCCAGCAGCTTGTATGCAGGGTACAATGAGCAGTTCTTC.

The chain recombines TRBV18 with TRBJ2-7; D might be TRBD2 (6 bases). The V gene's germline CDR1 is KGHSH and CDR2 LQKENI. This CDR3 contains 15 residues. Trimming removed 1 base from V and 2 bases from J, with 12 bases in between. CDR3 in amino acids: CASSPRRGGAYEQYF. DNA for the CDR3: TGTGCCAGCTCACCACGAAGGGGCGGGGCCTACGAGCAGTACTTC.

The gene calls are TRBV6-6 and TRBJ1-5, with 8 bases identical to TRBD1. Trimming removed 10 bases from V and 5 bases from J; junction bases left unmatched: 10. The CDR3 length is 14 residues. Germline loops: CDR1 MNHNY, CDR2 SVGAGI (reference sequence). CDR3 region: CATTLDRDYQPQHF. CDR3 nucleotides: TGTGCCACAACCTTGGACAGGGATTATCAGCCCCAGCATTTT.

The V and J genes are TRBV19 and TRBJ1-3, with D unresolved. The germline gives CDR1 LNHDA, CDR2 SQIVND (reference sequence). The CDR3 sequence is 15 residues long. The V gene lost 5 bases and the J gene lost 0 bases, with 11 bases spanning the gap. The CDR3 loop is CASSYREGSGNTIYF. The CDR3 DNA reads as TGTGCCAGTAGTTATCGGGAGGGCTCTGGAAACACCATATATTTT.

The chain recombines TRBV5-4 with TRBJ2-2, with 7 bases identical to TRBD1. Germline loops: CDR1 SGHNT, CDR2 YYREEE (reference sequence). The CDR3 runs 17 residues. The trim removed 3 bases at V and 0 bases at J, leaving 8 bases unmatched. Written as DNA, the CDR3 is TGTGCCAGCAGCTCCGGGACAGCTCACGCGAACACCGGGGAGCTGTTTTTT. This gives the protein CASSSGTAHANTGELFF.

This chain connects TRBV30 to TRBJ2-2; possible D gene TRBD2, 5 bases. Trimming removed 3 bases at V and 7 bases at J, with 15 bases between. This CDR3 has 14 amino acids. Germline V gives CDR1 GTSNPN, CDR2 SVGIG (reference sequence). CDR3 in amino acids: CAWSPPGFGGELFF. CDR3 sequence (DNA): TGTGCCTGGAGCCCCCCGGGGTTTGGCGGGGAGCTGTTTTTT.

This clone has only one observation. The CDR3 spells CAWSVTTGGLGYTF. The CDR3 coding sequence is TGTGCCTGGAGTGTAACTACAGGGGGTCTTGGCTACACCTTC. The J gene is TRBJ1-2, the V gene TRBV30; 8 bases are a match to TRBD1. CDR3 length: 14 residues. CDR1 GTSNPN and CDR2 SVGIG come from the germline V gene (reference sequence). The V segment lost 0 bases and the J segment 7 bases; nucleotides outside the gene matches: 7. The whole variable domain, filled in from reference TRBV30 and TRBJ1-2, reads SQTIHQWPATLVQPVGSPLSLECTVEGTSNPNLYWYRQAAGRGLQLLFYSVGIGQISSEVPQNLSASRPQDRQFILSSKKLLLSDSGFYLCAWSVTTGGLGYTFGSGTRLTVV.

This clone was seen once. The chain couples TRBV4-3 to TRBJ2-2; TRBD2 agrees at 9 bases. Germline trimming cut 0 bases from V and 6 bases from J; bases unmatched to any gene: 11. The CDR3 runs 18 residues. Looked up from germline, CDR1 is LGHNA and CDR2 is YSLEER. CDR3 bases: TGCGCCAGCAGCCAAGAGGGCGCGGGGGGGCCCTTATCCGGGGAGCTGTTTTTT. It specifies CASSQEGAGGPLSGELFF.

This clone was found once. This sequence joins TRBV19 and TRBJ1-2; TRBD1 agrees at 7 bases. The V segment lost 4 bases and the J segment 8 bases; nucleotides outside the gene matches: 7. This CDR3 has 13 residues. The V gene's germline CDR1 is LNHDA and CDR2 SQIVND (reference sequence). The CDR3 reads CASSNQGGGGYTF. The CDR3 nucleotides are TGTGCCAGTAGTAACCAGGGGGGTGGCGGCTACACCTTC.